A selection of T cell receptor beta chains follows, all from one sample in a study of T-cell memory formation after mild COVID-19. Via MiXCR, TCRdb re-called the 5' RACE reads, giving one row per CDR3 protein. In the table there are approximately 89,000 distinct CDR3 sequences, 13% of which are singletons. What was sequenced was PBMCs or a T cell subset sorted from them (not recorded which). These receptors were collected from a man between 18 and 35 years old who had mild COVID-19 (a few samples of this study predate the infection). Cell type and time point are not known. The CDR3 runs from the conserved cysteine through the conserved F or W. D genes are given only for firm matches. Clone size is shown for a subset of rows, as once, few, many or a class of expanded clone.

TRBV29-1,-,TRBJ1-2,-,TGCAGCGGAACGACAGGTCCCATCTACACCTTC,CSGTTGPIYTF
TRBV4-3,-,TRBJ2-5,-,TGCGCCAGCAGCCAAGATCCCACGAACACGGAGACCCAGTACTTC,CASSQDPTNTETQYF
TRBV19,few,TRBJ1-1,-,TGTGCCAGTAGTATGGGGACTGAAGCTTTCTTT,CASSMGTEAFF
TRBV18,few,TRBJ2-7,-,TGTGCCAGCTCACCGGACAACTCCTACGAGCAGTACTTC,CASSPDNSYEQYF
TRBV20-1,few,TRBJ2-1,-,TGCAGTGCTAGGGGCCAATTCTCCTACAATGAGCAGTTCTTC,CSARGQFSYNEQFF
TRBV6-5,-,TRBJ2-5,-,TGTGCCAGCAGTTACTCTGAGCCCGGGGAGACCCAGTACTTC,CASSYSEPGETQYF
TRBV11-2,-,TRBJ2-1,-,TGTGCCAGCAGCTTAGGCGGGGTCTACAATGAGCAGTTCTTC,CASSLGGVYNEQFF
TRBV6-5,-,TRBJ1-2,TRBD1,TGTGCCAGCAGTTGGGCAGGGGGCTATGGCTACACCTTC,CASSWAGGYGYTF
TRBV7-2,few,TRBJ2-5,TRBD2,TGTGCCAGCAGCGCCTGGACTAGCGGGGGGAAAGAGACCCAGTACTTC,CASSAWTSGGKETQYF
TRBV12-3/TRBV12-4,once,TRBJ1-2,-,-,CASILGRGVDYGYTF
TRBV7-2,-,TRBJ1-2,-,TGTGCCAGCAGGTCAGAGTCGGGGGGCCTGAACTATGGCTACACCTTC,CASRSESGGLNYGYTF
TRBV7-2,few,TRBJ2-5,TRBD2,TGTGCCAGCAGCTTAGCGTCTAAGCGGGGGCAAGAGACCCAGTACTTC,CASSLASKRGQETQYF
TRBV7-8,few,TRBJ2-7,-,TGTGCCAGCAGTTTCAGGGATGTTTCCGAGCAGTACTTC,CASSFRDVSEQYF
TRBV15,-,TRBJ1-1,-,TGTGCCACCAGCTCCTATCGATCCGGGAACACTGAAGCTTTCTTT,CATSSYRSGNTEAFF
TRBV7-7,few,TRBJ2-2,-,TGTGCTAGCAGCGAAGGGCCTCCGGGGGTGAACACCGGGGAGCTGTTTTTT,CASSEGPPGVNTGELFF
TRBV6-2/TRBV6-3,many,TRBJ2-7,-,TGTGCCAGCACCATCAGCCCGGAGGGGTCCGAGCAGTACTTC,CASTISPEGSEQYF
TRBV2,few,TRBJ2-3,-,TGTGCCAGCAGTGAGGGCCTTAGCACAGATACGCAGTATTTT,CASSEGLSTDTQYF
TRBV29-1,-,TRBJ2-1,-,TGCAGCGCCACCCCCGACTGCTGCTCCTACAATGAGCAGTTCTTC,CSATPDCCSYNEQFF
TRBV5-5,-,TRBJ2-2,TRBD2,TGTGCCAGCAGCTTGGCGGCTCGGCGGGGGGTCTTGAACACCGGGGAGCTGTTTTTT,CASSLAARRGVLNTGELFF
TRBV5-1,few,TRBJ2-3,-,TGCGCCAGCAGCTTACATCTCGAGGGGATAACAGATACGCAGTATTTT,CASSLHLEGITDTQYF
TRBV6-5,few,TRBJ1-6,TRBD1,TGTGCCAGCAGTTATGGGACAGGAGATTATAATTCACCCCTCCACTTT,CASSYGTGDYNSPLHF
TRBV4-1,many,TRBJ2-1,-,TGCGCCAGCAGTCGGCCCTTGGGCGCAACCAATGAGCAGTTCTTC,CASSRPLGATNEQFF
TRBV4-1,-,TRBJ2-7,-,TGCGCCAGCAGCTTGAACTACCCCTACTACGAGCAGTACTTC,CASSLNYPYYEQYF
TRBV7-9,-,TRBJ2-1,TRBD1,TGTGCCAGCAGCTTAGGTGCGACAGGGACCAATGAGCAGTTCTTC,CASSLGATGTNEQFF
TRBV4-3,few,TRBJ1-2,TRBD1,TGCGCCAGCAGCCAGGGACAGCGCTATGGCTACACCTTC,CASSQGQRYGYTF